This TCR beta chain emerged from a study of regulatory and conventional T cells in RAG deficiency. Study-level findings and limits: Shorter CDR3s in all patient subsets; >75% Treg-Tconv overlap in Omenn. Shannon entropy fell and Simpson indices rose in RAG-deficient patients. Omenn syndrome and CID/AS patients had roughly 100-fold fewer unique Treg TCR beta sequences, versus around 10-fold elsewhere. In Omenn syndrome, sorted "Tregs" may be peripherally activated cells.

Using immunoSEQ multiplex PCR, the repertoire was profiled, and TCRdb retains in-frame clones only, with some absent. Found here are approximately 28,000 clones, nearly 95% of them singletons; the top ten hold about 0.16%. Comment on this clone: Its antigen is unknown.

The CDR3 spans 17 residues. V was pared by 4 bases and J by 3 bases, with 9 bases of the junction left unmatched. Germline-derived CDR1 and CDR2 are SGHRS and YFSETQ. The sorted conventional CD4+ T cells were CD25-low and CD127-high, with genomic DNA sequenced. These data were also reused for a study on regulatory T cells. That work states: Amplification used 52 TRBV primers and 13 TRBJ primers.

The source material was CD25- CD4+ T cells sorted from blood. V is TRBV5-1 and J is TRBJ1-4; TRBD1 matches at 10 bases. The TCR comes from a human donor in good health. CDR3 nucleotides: TGCGCCAGCAGCCCCCGGGACAGGGGACCCCCTAATGAAAAACTGTTTTTT. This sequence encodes CASSPRDRGPPNEKLFF.